This T cell receptor (beta chain) was profiled in a study of beta chain features in type 1 diabetes. Study-level results: Shorter TCRB CDR3s, moderately but significantly so, were found in Type 1 diabetes patients in all four CD4+ subsets.

TCRB transcripts that were expressed got sequenced, as all of the isolated RNA had been reverse transcribed. This table comes from immunoSEQ multiplex PCR, and its TCRdb copy is limited to in-frame clones, with some not included. The sample has 400,000 or so clones, over 8.5% seen once. Germline V lookup: CDR1 KGHSH, CDR2 LQKENI. The length of the CDR3 is 16 residues. Trimming took 4 bases from V and 3 from J, leaving 16 bases between them. In this sample, this clone turned up a few times. What it recognizes is unknown. The sample taken for sequencing was central memory CD4+ T cells from blood. The sequence was collected from a man aged 25-45 years with type 1 diabetes. The chain links TRBV18 to TRBJ1-5; D is perhaps TRBD1 (5 bases). CDR3 residues: CASSLRVGGDNQPQHF. As DNA, the CDR3 is TGTGCCAGCTCACTCCGAGTCGGGGGGGACAATCAGCCCCAGCATTTT.